Listed below are T cell receptor beta chains from one sample, sequenced in a study of cytomegalovirus exposure and HLA in healthy donors. Libraries were prepared by immunoSEQ multiplex PCR; TCRdb keeps only in-frame clonotypes and omits some of them. The data hold about 120,000 clones, with 77% observed a single time. Sequences were obtained from PBMCs. The receptor source for this set is a man aged 40-50 years in good health and CMV-seropositive. Both conserved end residues are part of each CDR3. The order of the fields is D gene, clone size, J gene, V gene, CDR3 DNA, CDR3 protein. A D gene is named only where the DNA matches it firmly. Size is stated for part of the rows, as once, few or many counts, or as a class when the clone is expanded.

D gene: TRBD1; clone size: once; J gene: TRBJ2-7; V gene: TRBV19; CDR3 DNA: TGTGCCAGTGGACCGGGACAGGGACTCAACTACGAGCAGTACTTC; CDR3 protein: CASGPGQGLNYEQYF
D gene: TRBD1; clone size: -; J gene: TRBJ1-4; V gene: TRBV7-3; CDR3 DNA: TGTGCCAGCAGCTTAAGGGACAGAACTAATGAAAAACTGTTTTTT; CDR3 protein: CASSLRDRTNEKLFF
D gene: TRBD2; clone size: -; J gene: TRBJ2-5; V gene: TRBV10-3; CDR3 DNA: TGTGCCATCAGTGCCCGGGGGGGAGAACAAGAGACCCAGTACTTC; CDR3 protein: CAISARGGEQETQYF
D gene: TRBD2; clone size: -; J gene: TRBJ2-2; V gene: TRBV7-6; CDR3 DNA: TGTGCCAGCAGCTTTACGGGGGGCACCGGGGAGCTGTTTTTT; CDR3 protein: CASSFTGGTGELFF
D gene: -; clone size: -; J gene: TRBJ1-6; V gene: TRBV5-1; CDR3 DNA: TGCGCCAGCAGCTCTCGGCGGATAGATTCACCCCTCCACTTT; CDR3 protein: CASSSRRIDSPLHF
D gene: -; clone size: -; J gene: TRBJ2-6; V gene: TRBV5-1; CDR3 DNA: TGCGCCAGCAGCCCCCTTTTCTCTGGGGCCAACGTCCTGACTTTC; CDR3 protein: CASSPLFSGANVLTF
D gene: TRBD2; clone size: -; J gene: TRBJ2-7; V gene: TRBV9; CDR3 DNA: TGTGCCAGCAGCGAGACCCCCGGGGGGGATTACGAGCAGTACTTC; CDR3 protein: CASSETPGGDYEQYF
D gene: -; clone size: -; J gene: TRBJ2-5; V gene: TRBV5-4; CDR3 DNA: TGTGCCAGCAGCTTTGGCAGCGTCCAAGAGACCCAGTACTTC; CDR3 protein: CASSFGSVQETQYF
D gene: TRBD1; clone size: -; J gene: TRBJ1-6; V gene: TRBV7-9; CDR3 DNA: TGTGCCAGCAGCCCGGACAGGGTTGGCAATTCACCCCTCCACTTT; CDR3 protein: CASSPDRVGNSPLHF
D gene: TRBD1; clone size: -; J gene: TRBJ1-2; V gene: TRBV29-1; CDR3 DNA: TGCAGCGCAGGGACAGGGGGTAACTATGGCTACACCTTC; CDR3 protein: CSAGTGGNYGYTF
D gene: -; clone size: once; J gene: TRBJ1-2; V gene: TRBV19; CDR3 DNA: TGTGCCAGTAGTCCAGGGAGGACTTCGAATGGCTACACCTTC; CDR3 protein: CASSPGRTSNGYTF
D gene: TRBD1; clone size: -; J gene: TRBJ2-7; V gene: TRBV7-2; CDR3 DNA: TGTGCCAGCAGCTCGGTCACGACAGGGGAGCAGTACTTC; CDR3 protein: CASSSVTTGEQYF
D gene: -; clone size: -; J gene: TRBJ1-1; V gene: TRBV29-1; CDR3 DNA: TGCAGCGTTGAAGTGGGGGGTGACGCTTTCTTT; CDR3 protein: CSVEVGGDAFF
D gene: -; clone size: -; J gene: TRBJ2-7; V gene: TRBV5-6; CDR3 DNA: TGTGCCAGCAGCTTGGGTAAGAGGAGCTCCTACGAGCAGTACTTC; CDR3 protein: CASSLGKRSSYEQYF
D gene: -; clone size: -; J gene: TRBJ2-3; V gene: TRBV7-2; CDR3 DNA: TGTGCCAGCAGCCTAACGTACAGGGATACACAGATAACGCAGTATTTT; CDR3 protein: CASSLTYRDTQITQYF
D gene: TRBD2; clone size: -; J gene: TRBJ2-4; V gene: TRBV5-4; CDR3 DNA: TGTGCCAGCAGCCGGGGGGGGGTGGACATTCAGTACTTC; CDR3 protein: CASSRGGVDIQYF
D gene: -; clone size: -; J gene: TRBJ1-1; V gene: TRBV10-1; CDR3 DNA: TGCGCCCCAAGGGGGGGGAATCGCCGTCTTGAAGCTTTCTTT; CDR3 protein: CAPRGGNRRLEAFF
D gene: -; clone size: -; J gene: TRBJ2-1; V gene: TRBV7-9; CDR3 DNA: TGTGCCAGCAGCCAACCTCGGCTAGGGGGCAATGAGCAGTTCTTC; CDR3 protein: CASSQPRLGGNEQFF
D gene: -; clone size: -; J gene: TRBJ1-6; V gene: TRBV28; CDR3 DNA: TGTGCCAGCAGAACCTACAGGAGCTCCTATAATTCACCCCTCCACTTT; CDR3 protein: CASRTYRSSYNSPLHF
D gene: -; clone size: -; J gene: TRBJ2-6; V gene: TRBV7-3; CDR3 DNA: TGTGCCAGCTCTTGGGCAGTCTCTGGGGCCAACGTCCTGACTTTC; CDR3 protein: CASSWAVSGANVLTF
D gene: TRBD1; clone size: -; J gene: TRBJ2-7; V gene: TRBV7-9; CDR3 DNA: TGTTCCAGCAGCCCGCGATACAGGGGCTATCCCTACGAGCAGTACTTC; CDR3 protein: CSSSPRYRGYPYEQYF
D gene: -; clone size: medium-sized; J gene: TRBJ2-7; V gene: TRBV5-1; CDR3 DNA: TGCGCCAGCAGCCCTGGACTGTTTACCTACGAGCAGTACTTC; CDR3 protein: CASSPGLFTYEQYF
D gene: TRBD2; clone size: -; J gene: TRBJ2-7; V gene: TRBV28; CDR3 DNA: TGTGCCAGCAGTTTGGGGAGGGACGAGCAGTACTTC; CDR3 protein: CASSLGRDEQYF
D gene: TRBD2; clone size: once; J gene: TRBJ2-5; V gene: TRBV6-1; CDR3 DNA: TGTGCCGGTAGTAGCGGGGGTGACCAAGAGGCCCAGTACTTC; CDR3 protein: CAGSSGGDQEAQYF
D gene: TRBD1; clone size: -; J gene: TRBJ1-1; V gene: TRBV7-3; CDR3 DNA: TGTGCCAGCAGCGCCACCGGGACAGGGGATGAAGCTTTCTTT; CDR3 protein: CASSATGTGDEAFF
D gene: -; clone size: -; J gene: TRBJ2-7; V gene: TRBV5-1; CDR3 DNA: TGCGCCAGCAGCTCGGTCAAAGGGGAATACGAGCAGTACTTC; CDR3 protein: CASSSVKGEYEQYF
D gene: TRBD1; clone size: -; J gene: TRBJ1-1; V gene: TRBV11-2; CDR3 DNA: TGTGCCAGCAGCCCGAGGACAGGGTTGAGCACTGAAGCTTTCTTT; CDR3 protein: CASSPRTGLSTEAFF
D gene: TRBD1; clone size: -; J gene: TRBJ1-2; V gene: TRBV9; CDR3 DNA: TGTGCCAGCAGCGCGGGGCAGGGGGTTAGCTATGGCTACACCTTC; CDR3 protein: CASSAGQGVSYGYTF
D gene: -; clone size: -; J gene: TRBJ1-1; V gene: TRBV7-2; CDR3 DNA: TGTGCCAGCAGGACCTCAGGGGCCCGGGGAGAAGCTTTCTTT; CDR3 protein: CASRTSGARGEAFF
D gene: -; clone size: -; J gene: TRBJ1-5; V gene: TRBV28; CDR3 DNA: TGTGCCACCGGGAGCAATCAGCCCCAGCATTTT; CDR3 protein: CATGSNQPQHF
D gene: -; clone size: -; J gene: TRBJ1-1; V gene: TRBV6-5; CDR3 DNA: TGTGCCACCAGAGCGGGGAACACTGAAGCTTTCTTT; CDR3 protein: CATRAGNTEAFF
D gene: TRBD1; clone size: -; J gene: TRBJ2-5; V gene: TRBV19; CDR3 DNA: TGTGCCAGTAGGCGATCCGACAGGGGGCCAGAGACCCAGTACTTC; CDR3 protein: CASRRSDRGPETQYF
D gene: TRBD1; clone size: few; J gene: TRBJ1-4; V gene: TRBV9; CDR3 DNA: TGTGCCAGCAGCGTAGGACAGGGGATTGAAAAACTGTTTTTT; CDR3 protein: CASSVGQGIEKLFF
D gene: TRBD1; clone size: -; J gene: TRBJ2-1; V gene: TRBV19; CDR3 DNA: TGTGCCAGTAGTGCGACAGGGGGCAGGTTCGATGAGCAGTTCTTC; CDR3 protein: CASSATGGRFDEQFF
D gene: -; clone size: -; J gene: TRBJ2-3; V gene: TRBV7-2; CDR3 DNA: TGTGCCAGCAGCTTAGTTGGTGTTGGTGCAGGCACAGATACGCAGTATTTT; CDR3 protein: CASSLVGVGAGTDTQYF
D gene: TRBD1; clone size: -; J gene: TRBJ1-3; V gene: TRBV7-2; CDR3 DNA: TGTGCCAGCAGCTTAACAGGGGGTCTTTCTGCCTCTGGAAACACCATATATTTT; CDR3 protein: CASSLTGGLSASGNTIYF
D gene: -; clone size: -; J gene: TRBJ2-7; V gene: TRBV19; CDR3 DNA: TGTGCCAGCGCTCAGGGGTACGGCTACGAGCAGTACTTC; CDR3 protein: CASAQGYGYEQYF
D gene: -; clone size: -; J gene: TRBJ2-7; V gene: TRBV7-3; CDR3 DNA: TGTGCCAGCAGCCCACAGGGCGGGGGCGAGCAGTACTTC; CDR3 protein: CASSPQGGGEQYF
D gene: TRBD1; clone size: -; J gene: TRBJ2-3; V gene: TRBV18; CDR3 DNA: TGTGCCAGCTCACCGACCGGGACAGGGGATTCAGATACGCAGTATTTT; CDR3 protein: CASSPTGTGDSDTQYF
D gene: -; clone size: -; J gene: TRBJ2-3; V gene: TRBV4-1; CDR3 DNA: TGCGCCAGCAGCCAGGATGCGGGTAGCACAGATACGCAGTATTTT; CDR3 protein: CASSQDAGSTDTQYF
D gene: TRBD1; clone size: -; J gene: TRBJ1-6; V gene: TRBV5-1; CDR3 DNA: TGCGCCAGCGCCGGGTACTCGACAGGGGGGACGCGGAATTCACCCCTCCACTTT; CDR3 protein: CASAGYSTGGTRNSPLHF
D gene: -; clone size: -; J gene: TRBJ2-7; V gene: TRBV5-1; CDR3 DNA: TGCGCCAGCAGGAAGGGGGACTCCTACGAGCAGTACTTC; CDR3 protein: CASRKGDSYEQYF
D gene: TRBD1; clone size: once; J gene: TRBJ1-1; V gene: TRBV5-4; CDR3 DNA: TGTGCCAGCGGATACAGGGGGCAAAACACTGAAGCTTTCTTT; CDR3 protein: CASGYRGQNTEAFF
D gene: TRBD1; clone size: few; J gene: TRBJ2-1; V gene: TRBV11-3; CDR3 DNA: TGTGCCAGCAGCCTGCAGGGACAGGGTGTCGATGAGCAGTTCTTC; CDR3 protein: CASSLQGQGVDEQFF
D gene: TRBD1; clone size: -; J gene: TRBJ2-7; V gene: TRBV6-5; CDR3 DNA: TGTGCCAGCAGTTACTCACAGGGGGCAGGCGAGCAGTACTTC; CDR3 protein: CASSYSQGAGEQYF
D gene: TRBD2; clone size: -; J gene: TRBJ2-3; V gene: TRBV4-2; CDR3 DNA: TGTGCCAGCAGCCAAGATCGCGGGGGGGCAGATACGCAGTATTTT; CDR3 protein: CASSQDRGGADTQYF
D gene: -; clone size: -; J gene: TRBJ2-5; V gene: TRBV6-4; CDR3 DNA: TGTGCCAGTAGCCGGGAAAAGGGAGAGACCCAGTACTTC; CDR3 protein: CASSREKGETQYF
D gene: TRBD1; clone size: -; J gene: TRBJ1-1; V gene: TRBV19; CDR3 DNA: TGTGCCAGTAGTATACTGACAGGGGGCATGGCTACTGAAGCTTTCTTT; CDR3 protein: CASSILTGGMATEAFF
D gene: -; clone size: -; J gene: TRBJ2-5; V gene: TRBV7-2; CDR3 DNA: TGTGCCAGCAGCTCGCCCGGGTCCAAGAGTTGGACCCAGTACTTC; CDR3 protein: CASSSPGSKSWTQYF
D gene: TRBD1; clone size: few; J gene: TRBJ1-4; V gene: TRBV5-1; CDR3 DNA: TGCGCCAGCAGCCCTGGGACAGGGGGAGAGAAACTGTTTTTT; CDR3 protein: CASSPGTGGEKLFF
D gene: -; clone size: -; J gene: TRBJ1-5; V gene: TRBV7-2; CDR3 DNA: TGTGCCAGCAGCTTAGACGCAGGGGATAGCAATCAGCCCCAGCATTTT; CDR3 protein: CASSLDAGDSNQPQHF
D gene: TRBD1; clone size: few; J gene: TRBJ2-7; V gene: TRBV7-2; CDR3 DNA: TGTGCCAGCAGCTCGGACAGGGGCTACGAGCAGTACTTC; CDR3 protein: CASSSDRGYEQYF
D gene: -; clone size: -; J gene: TRBJ2-2; V gene: TRBV11-2; CDR3 DNA: TGTGCCAGCAGCTTCCAGCGGACTAACACCGGGGAGCTGTTTTTT; CDR3 protein: CASSFQRTNTGELFF